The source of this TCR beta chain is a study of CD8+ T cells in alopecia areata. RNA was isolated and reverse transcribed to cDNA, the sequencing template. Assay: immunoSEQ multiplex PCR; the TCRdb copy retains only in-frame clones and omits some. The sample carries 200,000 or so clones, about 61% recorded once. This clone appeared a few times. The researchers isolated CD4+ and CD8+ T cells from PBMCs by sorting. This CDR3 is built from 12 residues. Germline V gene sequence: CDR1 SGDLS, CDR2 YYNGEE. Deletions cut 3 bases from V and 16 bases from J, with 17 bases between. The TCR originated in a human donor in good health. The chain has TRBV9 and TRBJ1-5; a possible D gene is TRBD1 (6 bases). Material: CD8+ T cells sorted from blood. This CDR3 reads CASSEGDGMKHF. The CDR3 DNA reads TGTGCCAGCAGCGAGGGGGACGGGATGAAACATTTT. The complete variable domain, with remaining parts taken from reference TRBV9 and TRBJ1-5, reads DSGVTQTPKHLITATGQRVTLRCSPRSGDLSVYWYQQSLDQGLQFLIQYYNGEERAKGNILERFSAQQFPDLHSELNLSSLELGDSALYFCASSEGDGMKHFGDGTRLSIL.